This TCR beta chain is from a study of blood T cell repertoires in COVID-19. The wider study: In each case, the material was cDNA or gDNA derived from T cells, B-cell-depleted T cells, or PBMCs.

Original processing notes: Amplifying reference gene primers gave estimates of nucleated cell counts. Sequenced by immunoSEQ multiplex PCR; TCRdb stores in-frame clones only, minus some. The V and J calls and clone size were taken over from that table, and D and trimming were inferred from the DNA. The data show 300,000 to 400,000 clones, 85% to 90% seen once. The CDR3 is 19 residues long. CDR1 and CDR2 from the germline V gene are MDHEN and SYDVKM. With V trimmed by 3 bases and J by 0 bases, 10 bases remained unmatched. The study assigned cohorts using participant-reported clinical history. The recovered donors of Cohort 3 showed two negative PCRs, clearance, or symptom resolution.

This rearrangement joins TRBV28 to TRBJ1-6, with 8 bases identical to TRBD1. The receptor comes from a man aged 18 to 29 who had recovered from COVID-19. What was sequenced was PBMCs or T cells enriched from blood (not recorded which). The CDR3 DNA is TGTGCCAGCAGTTTCGCAGGGGGCGGCATGAGCTCCTATAATTCACCCCTCCACTTT. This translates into CASSFAGGGMSSYNSPLHF. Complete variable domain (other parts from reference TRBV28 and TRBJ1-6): DVKVTQSSRYLVKRTGEKVFLECVQDMDHENMFWYRQDPGLGLRLIYFSYDVKMKEKGDIPEGYSVSREKKERFSLILESASTNQTSMYLCASSFAGGGMSSYNSPLHFGNGTRLTVT.